A single T cell receptor beta chain is shown here with its context. Its antigen is undetermined. CDR1 SGHVS and CDR2 FQNEAQ come from the germline V gene. The CDR3 is 15 amino acids. Trimming stripped 5 bases from V and 0 bases from J, with 13 bases between. This specimen belongs to a study of cytomegalovirus exposure and HLA in healthy donors. Amplification used 60 Vbeta primers and 13 Jbeta primers. TCRdb's table, derived via immunoSEQ multiplex PCR, lists solely in-frame clones and lacks some. The table has some 150,000 clones, approximately 72% seen once; the top ten hold roughly 2.5%. General study points: A later analysis reportedly found fewer N-insertions in an Asian-associated ancestry cluster than the approximately 700-donor mean. Later work associated around 18,000 TCR beta sequences with HLA alleles at 0.05 false discovery rate.

The V and J genes are TRBV7-8 and TRBJ1-2, with a possible D match to TRBD1 (5 bases). Sequences were obtained from PBMCs. The source of this sequence is a human donor in good health. The CDR3, as DNA: TGTGCCAGCAGCCGTGGAGGGGTGACTAACTATGGCTACACCTTC. This gives the protein CASSRGGVTNYGYTF.